This T cell receptor (beta chain) was documented in a study of control samples from healthy donors and cancer patients. The data were produced by immunoSEQ multiplex PCR, yet TCRdb's version contains in-frame clones alone and is incomplete. Of roughly 200,000 clones detected, approximately 95% appear once; the ten largest clones hold roughly 1.5%. This clone showed up just once. The CDR3 runs to 16 residues. Germline V lookup: CDR1 SGHTS, CDR2 YDEGEE. Between the trimmed V and J ends, which lost 0 bases and 4 bases, there was a span of 14 bases. Sample: blood. The genes are TRBV5-8 and TRBJ1-5; D gene uncertain. The clonotype was recovered from a young man in good health. CDR3 in amino acids: CASSLALGRGNQPQHF. CDR3 DNA sequence: TGTGCCAGCAGCTTGGCTCTAGGGAGAGGGAATCAGCCCCAGCATTTT.